What follows are 25 T cell receptor beta chains derived from one specimen sequenced in a study of blood T cells in healthy people across ages. Alongside a J-beta primer mix, a sample-barcoded 5' primer served in a second PCR lasting roughly 7 to 11 cycles. MiXCR, run by TCRdb on the 5' RACE reads, gives a single entry per CDR3 protein. This repertoire shows fewer than 1,000,000 distinct CDR3 sequences, 35% to 60% found once; its top ten account for around a sixth. The specimen was blood. Source of these receptors: a man older than 75 in good health.

V is TRBV20-1 and J is TRBJ2-5; TRBD1 might be the D (5 bases). The CDR3 is 13 amino acids. Trimming took off 6 bases at V and 5 bases at J, with 16 bases between the two ends. From germline, CDR1 is DFQATT and CDR2 SNEGSKA (reference sequence). The CDR3 coding sequence is TGCAGTGCCGTCCATGGGGCCAGCGAGACCCAGTACTTC. Encoded protein: CSAVHGASETQYF.

Only a few counts were recorded for this clonotype. The J gene is TRBJ1-4, the V gene TRBV7-9; TRBD1 is a possible D gene (6 bases). CDR1 is SEHNR, CDR2 FQNEAQ, per germline (reference sequence). The V end was cut by 4 bases, the J end by 8 bases, with 17 bases between. The CDR3 totals 15 residues. CDR3 region: CASSSAGQQEEKLFF. Written as DNA, the CDR3 is TGTGCCAGCAGCTCTGCGGGACAACAGGAGGAAAAACTGTTTTTT.

This clonotype came up once. A much bigger clone sits one base away, suggesting this may be a read error. The chain combines TRBV18 with TRBJ2-7, with D perhaps TRBD1 (5 bases). The germline CDR1 and CDR2 sequences are KGHSH and LQKENI. The CDR3 is made up of 14 amino acids. CDR3 sequence: CVSSPNLDTYEQYF. CDR3 coding DNA: TGTGTCAGCTCACCTAATTTGGACACCTACGAGCAGTACTTC. Full variable domain (outside the CDR3, taken from reference TRBV18 and TRBJ2-7): NAGVMQNPRHLVRRRGQEARLRCSPMKGHSHVYWYRQLPEEGLKFMVYLQKENIIDESGMPKERFSAEFPKEGPSILRIQQVVRGDSAAYFCVSSPNLDTYEQYFGPGTRLTVT.

This rearrangement joins TRBV7-2 to TRBJ2-1; D is ambiguous. Germline V gene lookup returns CDR1 SGHTA and CDR2 FQGNSA. There are 15 residues in the CDR3. The V and J ends lost 4 bases and 2 bases respectively, with 12 bases between them. Here the CDR3 DNA reads TGTGCCAGCAGCTCAATAGATGGCGCCTACAATGAGCAGTTCTTC. This sequence encodes CASSSIDGAYNEQFF.

This clonotype was seen only once. CDR3 DNA: TGTGCCAGCAGTTCTATACGGACTAGCGGGTCAGATACGCAGTATTTT. It yields the protein CASSSIRTSGSDTQYF. The chain is built from TRBV6-5 and TRBJ2-3; 11 bases fit TRBD2. The CDR3 spans 16 residues. Looked up from germline, CDR1 is MNHEY and CDR2 is SVGAGI. Losses at the gene ends were 4 bases for V and 4 bases for J; bases not matched to a gene: 7.

The J gene is TRBJ2-6, the V gene TRBV29-1, with D tentatively TRBD1 (5 bases). The CDR3 covers 16 residues. Germline CDR1 and CDR2: SQVTM and ANQGSEA. V was cut by 0 bases and J by 2 bases, with 11 bases left in between. CDR3 loop: CSVEDRTLAGANVLTF. The CDR3 nucleotides read TGCAGCGTTGAAGATAGGACATTAGCTGGGGCCAACGTCCTGACTTTC.

This clonotype was counted at least ten times. The chain has TRBV4-3 and TRBJ1-1; D may be TRBD1 (5 bases). From germline, CDR1 is LGHNA and CDR2 YSLEER. This CDR3 is 18 amino acids long. V lost 1 base and J lost 1, with 19 bases in between. The CDR3 sequence is CASSQAYFRGVGNTEAFF. The CDR3 coding sequence is TGCGCCAGCAGCCAAGCATATTTTCGGGGGGTGGGGAACACTGAAGCTTTCTTT.

The V call is TRBV12-3 or TRBV12-4, the J call TRBJ2-3; 14 nucleotides line up with TRBD2. J was trimmed by 11 bases and V by 6 bases; bases with no gene match: 1. CDR3 length: 12 amino acids. The CDR3 protein is CASRGLAGGQYF. CDR3 nucleotides: TGTGCCAGCAGAGGACTAGCGGGAGGGCAGTATTTT.

This clonotype was counted ten times or more. The chain is built from TRBV5-1 and TRBJ2-7; D is unclear. This CDR3 is built from 13 residues. V was clipped by 2 bases and J by 1 base, with 7 bases between them. The germline V gene encodes CDR1 SGHRS and CDR2 YFSETQ. As DNA, the CDR3 is TGCGCCAGCAGCTTCGGGCAGTCCTACGAGCAGTACTTC. Translating it yields CASSFGQSYEQYF.

This clonotype was found a few times. The chain links TRBV12-3 or TRBV12-4 to TRBJ2-7; the match to TRBD2 covers 13 bases. The CDR3 has 15 residues. The V and J ends lost 7 bases and 6 bases, in that order; junction bases with no gene match: 9. The CDR3 coding sequence is TGTGCCAGCACCGGACTAGCGGGAGCATTCAGCGAGCAGTACTTC. Its translation: CASTGLAGAFSEQYF.

The chain has TRBV28 and TRBJ2-5; D gene ambiguous. Per the germline V gene, CDR1 is MDHEN and CDR2 is SYDVKM. The CDR3 loop spans 15 amino acids. Trimming removed 3 bases from V and 0 bases from J, with 11 bases in between. The CDR3 loop is CASSFAQWYQETQYF. CDR3 in DNA: TGTGCCAGCAGTTTTGCTCAGTGGTACCAAGAGACCCAGTACTTC. The variable domain in full, completed from reference TRBV28 and TRBJ2-5, reads DVKVTQSSRYLVKRTGEKVFLECVQDMDHENMFWYRQDPGLGLRLIYFSYDVKMKEKGDIPEGYSVSREKKERFSLILESASTNQTSMYLCASSFAQWYQETQYFGPGTRLLVL.

This sequence joins TRBV29-1 and TRBJ1-1; a possible D gene is TRBD1 (6 bases). In germline, CDR1 is SQVTM, CDR2 ANQGSEA. CDR3 size: 13 residues. Trimming shortened V by 5 bases and J by 11 bases, and 21 bases separated the two germline ends. The CDR3 sequence is CSVRTPIQGKAFF. CDR3 sequence (DNA): TGCAGCGTTCGTACCCCAATACAGGGTAAGGCTTTCTTT.

The chain joins TRBV7-3 to TRBJ2-1; 10 bases line up with TRBD1. The V segment lost 4 bases and the J segment 5 bases; nucleotides outside the gene matches: 2. The CDR3 sequence is 14 residues long. The germline CDR1 and CDR2 sequences are SGHTA and FQGTGA. The CDR3 region is CASSWTGGNNEQFF. Here the CDR3 DNA reads TGTGCCAGCAGCTGGACAGGGGGAAACAATGAGCAGTTCTTC.

The chain recombines TRBV28 with TRBJ2-3; D remains ambiguous. CDR1 is MDHEN, CDR2 SYDVKM, per germline. The CDR3 is 13 amino acids. Deletions cut 11 bases from V and 2 bases from J, with 14 bases between. The CDR3 DNA is TGTGCCGGCCAGAGGTTTAACACAGATACGCAGTATTTT. Amino acids: CAGQRFNTDTQYF.

In its sample, this clonotype was seen a few times. The V and J genes are TRBV6-2 or TRBV6-3 and TRBJ2-7; D not resolved. V gave up 2 bases and J gave up 3 bases, with 8 bases separating them. The CDR3 totals 13 residues. Germline V CDR1 and CDR2: MNHEY, SVGEGT. The CDR3 DNA is TGTGCCAGCAGTTACGGGCCTCTCTACGAGCAGTACTTC. Residues: CASSYGPLYEQYF.

The chain couples TRBV6-2 or TRBV6-3 to TRBJ2-5; D uncertain. The germline V gene has CDR1 MNHEY and CDR2 SVGEGT. The CDR3 consists of 17 residues. V lost 2 bases to trimming and J lost 11 bases, with 27 bases between them. CDR3 region: CASSYDLSKVVLDEQYF. CDR3 DNA sequence: TGTGCCAGCAGTTACGACCTTTCGAAGGTTGTTCTAGATGAGCAGTACTTC.

The gene calls are TRBV20-1 and TRBJ2-5; TRBD2 is a possible D gene (6 bases). Germline loops: CDR1 DFQATT, CDR2 SNEGSKA (reference sequence). This CDR3 has 12 amino acids. The V end was cut by 6 bases, the J end by 7 bases, with 15 bases between. The CDR3 bases are TGCAGTGCGAACACCAAGGAGGGGACCCAGTACTTC. Protein sequence: CSANTKEGTQYF.

This sequence joins TRBV29-1 and TRBJ2-2, with 7 bases identical to TRBD1. This CDR3 comprises 15 residues. Unmatched junction bases numbered 13, after V lost 7 bases and J lost 5 bases. Germline V gene sequence: CDR1 SQVTM, CDR2 ANQGSEA. CDR3 loop: CSGRMTGFGTGELFF. CDR3 bases: TGCAGCGGAAGAATGACAGGGTTTGGGACCGGGGAGCTGTTTTTT.

This clonotype was observed a few times. J is TRBJ2-7 and V is TRBV12-3 or TRBV12-4; 10 bases align to TRBD2. This CDR3 has 17 amino acids. With V trimmed by 4 bases and J by 4 bases, 13 bases remained unmatched. Here the CDR3 DNA reads TGTGCCAGCAGTTCCGGGGTAGCGGGAGGTATACGGTACGAGCAGTACTTC. Amino acid sequence: CASSSGVAGGIRYEQYF.

V is TRBV29-1 and J is TRBJ2-1, with D perhaps TRBD2 (6 bases). The CDR3 is 14 amino acids. Germline V gene lookup returns CDR1 SQVTM and CDR2 ANQGSEA. V lost 5 bases and J 3 bases, leaving 14 bases between the germline ends. CDR3 amino acids: CSVSAGSGYNEQFF. The DNA of the CDR3 is TGCAGCGTTTCTGCGGGTAGCGGCTACAATGAGCAGTTCTTC.

This clonotype has only a few counts. The chain is built from TRBV14 and TRBJ2-1; 7 nucleotides line up with TRBD2. This CDR3 spans 14 amino acids. The germline CDR1 and CDR2 sequences are SGHDN and FVKESK. The ends lost 4 bases at V and 5 bases at J; junction bases unmatched: 5. CDR3 in amino acids: CASSRVLADNEQFF. As DNA, the CDR3 is TGTGCCAGCAGCCGAGTTCTAGCGGACAATGAGCAGTTCTTC.

This sequence joins TRBV9 and TRBJ2-7; 11 bases agree with TRBD2. The J call may not be correct, given that the DNA end is closer to TRBJ2-5. Germline CDR1 is SGDLS and CDR2 is YYNGEE. The CDR3 totals 16 residues. CDR3 bases: TGTGCCAGCAGCGACCATAGCGGGGGGGCTAAAAAGACCCAGTACTTC. Translating gives CASSDHSGGAKKTQYF.

In its sample, this clonotype was seen a few times. Since a much larger clone is just one base distant, this may be a read error. The V call is TRBV24-1, the J call TRBJ1-2, with D uncertain. The CDR3 has 12 residues. V was trimmed by 10 bases and J by 1 base, leaving 9 bases between them. Germline assignment: CDR1 KGHDR and CDR2 SFDVKD. CDR3 nucleotides: TGTGCCACGGCGAGGAGTAACTATGGCTACACCTTC. Its protein is CATARSNYGYTF.

The chain links TRBV20-1 to TRBJ2-5; 10 bases line up with TRBD2. The CDR3 runs to 16 residues. Germline CDR1 reads DFQATT; CDR2 reads SNEGSKA (reference sequence). Losses at the gene ends were 3 bases for V and 4 bases for J; bases not matched to a gene: 11. CDR3 nucleotide sequence: TGCAGTGCTAGCCCCACACTAGCGGGATTAGGAGAGACCCAGTACTTC. Encoded protein: CSASPTLAGLGETQYF.

The chain recombines TRBV7-2 with TRBJ2-7; D is uncertain. Trimming left V 3 bases short and J 4 bases short, with 13 bases between. The length of the CDR3 is 14 residues. Germline loops: CDR1 SGHTA, CDR2 FQGNSA. The CDR3 loop reads CASSLGLRMYEQYF. The CDR3 region has the DNA TGTGCCAGCAGCTTGGGCCTTCGGATGTACGAGCAGTACTTC. The whole variable domain, remainder taken from reference TRBV7-2 and TRBJ2-7, is GAGVSQSPSNKVTEKGKDVELRCDPISGHTALYWYRQSLGQGLEFLIYFQGNSAPDKSGLPSDRFSAERTGGSVSTLTIQRTQQEDSAVYLCASSLGLRMYEQYFGPGTRLTVT.